This TCR beta chain was documented in a study of blood T cells in healthy people across ages. The CDR3 contains 13 residues. CDR1 is DFQATT and CDR2 is SNEGSKA in the germline V gene (reference sequence). Trimming took 2 bases from V and 4 from J, leaving 11 bases between them. This clonotype was counted between two and nine times. Through a sample-barcoded 5' primer and a J-beta primer mix, a second PCR was run for about 6 to 11 cycles. Each TCR beta cDNA got a 12-nucleotide random molecular identifier. TCRdb redid the calling of the 5' RACE reads with MiXCR, one entry per CDR3 protein. The sample lists about a million distinct CDR3 sequences, about two fifths occurring once.

This TCR was sampled from a young man in good health. Sequencing input: blood. The genes are TRBV20-1 and TRBJ2-5, with D perhaps assigned TRBD1 or TRBD2 (6 bases each). This CDR3 reads CSARKGGSETQYF. The DNA for the CDR3 is TGCAGTGCTAGAAAGGGGGGCTCAGAGACCCAGTACTTC.